The 27 T cell receptor beta chains listed next were all sequenced from one sample in a study of metastatic and nonmetastatic thyroid tumors. TCRdb reprocessed the PCR reads using MiXCR. The data contain 15,000 to 25,000 clones, about 25% of them singletons. Ahead of thyroid surgery, no patient had received treatment of any kind. The sample comprised blood. The receptor source for this set is a male donor with papillary thyroid cancer or a benign thyroid nodule (not recorded which). Some clones in this sample may be carry-over from other donors' samples.

This clone is categorized as medium-sized. The J gene is TRBJ2-7, the V gene TRBV20-1; D is unclear. This CDR3 has 12 amino acids. The V gene's germline CDR1 is DFQATT and CDR2 SNEGSKA (reference sequence). Trimming left V 1 base short and J 4 bases short, with 8 bases between. The CDR3 is CSARALGYEQYF. The CDR3 DNA sequence: TGCAGTGCTAGAGCCCTCGGGTACGAGCAGTACTTC.

This clone was detected ten times or more. The genes are TRBV5-5 and TRBJ2-7; no clear D. Per the germline V gene, CDR1 is SGHKS and CDR2 is YYEKEE (reference sequence). The CDR3 totals 14 residues. Trimming shortened V by 0 bases and J by 1 base, and 8 bases separated the two germline ends. CDR3 amino acids: CASSLDYGSYEQYF. As DNA, the CDR3 is TGTGCCAGCAGCTTGGACTACGGATCCTACGAGCAGTACTTC.

The chain employs TRBV7-9 and TRBJ2-3, with 7 bases aligning to TRBD1. The CDR3 runs 14 residues. CDR1 is SEHNR, CDR2 FQNEAQ, per germline (reference sequence). V was clipped by 7 bases and J by 5 bases; unmatched bases: 9. The CDR3 sequence: CASMTGLGLDTQYF. The CDR3 nucleotides read TGTGCCAGCATGACAGGGCTGGGATTAGATACGCAGTATTTT.

The chain employs TRBV6-1 and TRBJ1-1; D is unclear. V lost 6 bases and J lost 5, with 13 bases in between. This CDR3 is built from 13 residues. Germline CDR1 reads MNHNS; CDR2 reads SASEGT. CDR3 amino acids: CASRPSVWTEAFF. In DNA form, the CDR3 reads TGTGCCAGCAGGCCGTCCGTTTGGACTGAAGCTTTCTTT.

This clone was counted between two and nine times. The chain is built from TRBV6-1 and TRBJ1-2; D may be TRBD1 (5 bases). The CDR3 covers 14 residues. Per the germline V gene, CDR1 is MNHNS and CDR2 is SASEGT. Trimming took 8 bases from V and 5 from J, leaving 18 bases between them. In nucleotides, the CDR3 is TGTGCCAGCTCCGTCGAGGGCGGGGGATATGGCTACACCTTC. The encoded protein is CASSVEGGGYGYTF.

The table lists this clone with a few counts. The chain joins TRBV5-1 to TRBJ2-3; 12 bases are shared with TRBD2. The CDR3 length is 17 residues. The germline V gene has CDR1 SGHRS and CDR2 YFSETQ. J lost 3 bases, V lost 1 base, and 6 bases had no gene match. The CDR3 protein is CASSLIKTSGRTDTQYF. The CDR3 nucleotides are TGCGCCAGCAGCTTGATCAAGACTAGCGGGAGAACAGATACGCAGTATTTT. The full variable domain, its missing parts supplied by reference TRBV5-1 and TRBJ2-3, is KAGVTQTPRYLIKTRGQQVTLSCSPISGHRSVSWYQQTPGQGLQFLFEYFSETQRNKGNFPGRFSGRQFSNSRSEMNVSTLELGDSALYLCASSLIKTSGRTDTQYFGPGTRLTVL.

This clone showed up just once. The chain carries TRBV9 and TRBJ1-5; the D gene is possibly TRBD1 (5 bases). The V and J ends lost 4 bases and 3 bases respectively, with 11 bases between them. From germline, CDR1 is SGDLS and CDR2 YYNGEE. The CDR3 sequence is 14 residues long. CDR3 region: CASSSGTDNQPQHF. For the CDR3, the DNA is TGTGCCAGCAGCTCTGGGACGGACAATCAGCCCCAGCATTTT.

This clone was counted ten times or more. The chain carries TRBV3-1 and TRBJ1-1, with TRBD1 matching 7 bases. The V gene end was trimmed by 5 bases and the J gene end by 2 bases; junction bases not matched to a gene: 5. Germline CDR1 LGHDT, CDR2 YNNKEL (reference sequence). CDR3 length equals 14 residues. The CDR3 DNA sequence: TGTGCCAGCAGCGGCGGACAGGTTAACACTGAAGCTTTCTTT. Translation gives CASSGGQVNTEAFF.

The rearrangement joins TRBV4-2 to TRBJ2-3; 14 bases are a match to TRBD2. Germline V gene sequence: CDR1 LGHNA, CDR2 YNFKEQ. The CDR3 runs 17 residues. V was clipped by 5 bases and J by 7 bases; unmatched bases: 11. The CDR3 loop reads CASSASGTSGSGYTQYF. The CDR3 DNA follows: TGTGCCAGCAGCGCCTCCGGGACTAGCGGGAGTGGATATACGCAGTATTTT.

J is TRBJ1-1 and V is TRBV27; 9 nucleotides agree with TRBD1. V dropped 2 bases and J dropped 10; count of bases not matched to a gene: 8. Germline V gene sequence: CDR1 MNHEY, CDR2 SMNVEV (reference sequence). The CDR3 runs 14 residues. In DNA, the CDR3 is TGTGCCAGCAGTTTAACAGGGGGCGTTTTAGGAGCTTTCTTT. Translation gives CASSLTGGVLGAFF.

This clone was seen many times. The gene calls are TRBV12-5 and TRBJ2-1, with 12 bases that match TRBD2. V dropped 7 bases and J dropped 10; count of bases not matched to a gene: 8. This CDR3 is 14 amino acids long. Per germline, CDR1 LGHNT and CDR2 FRNRAP. The CDR3 sequence: CASAMTSGRNEQFF. The CDR3 region has the DNA TGTGCTAGTGCCATGACTAGCGGGAGAAACGAGCAGTTCTTC.

To note about this clone: Because the CDR3 is missing its conserved closing phenylalanine or tryptophan, this is likely a read error. The DNA for the CDR3 is TGTGCCAGCAGAGCACCGGGACCTCGCAAACAGCCACAGCATTGT. Translation: CASRAPGPRKQPQHC. V usage is TRBV28 and J usage is TRBJ1-5, with D possibly matching TRBD1 (5 bases). The CDR3 extends over 15 amino acids. CDR1 and CDR2 from the germline V gene are MDHEN and SYDVKM.

This clone is medium-sized. J is TRBJ2-7 and V is TRBV20-1; D possibly matches TRBD1 or TRBD2 (6 bases each). The CDR3 has 13 residues. Germline CDR1 reads DFQATT; CDR2 reads SNEGSKA (reference sequence). Trimming removed 3 bases at V and 3 bases at J, with 12 bases between. This chain's CDR3 is CSASDGGFYEQYF. The DNA for the CDR3 is TGCAGTGCTAGCGACGGGGGCTTCTACGAGCAGTACTTC.

There are many counts of this clone. The rearrangement uses TRBV3-1 and TRBJ1-5, with TRBD1 as a possible D gene (6 bases). Germline V lookup: CDR1 LGHDT, CDR2 YNNKEL (reference sequence). The V and J ends lost 4 bases and 0 bases respectively, with 13 bases between them. This CDR3 has 16 residues. CDR3 in DNA: TGTGCCAGCAGCCGAGGGACACCCTATAGCAATCAGCCCCAGCATTTT. Protein product: CASSRGTPYSNQPQHF.

This clone was counted many times. V and J are TRBV3-1 and TRBJ1-2, with D unresolved. Deletions cut 0 bases from V and 7 bases from J, with 12 bases between. Germline values: CDR1 LGHDT, CDR2 YNNKEL (reference sequence). The CDR3 has 14 amino acids. CDR3 nucleotide sequence: TGTGCCAGCAGCCAAGATCTGCCCGGTGCTGGCTACACCTTC. It encodes CASSQDLPGAGYTF.

The chain combines TRBV9 with TRBJ2-3; no clear D. Trimming shortened V by 3 bases and J by 1 base, and 6 bases separated the two germline ends. Germline V gives CDR1 SGDLS, CDR2 YYNGEE. This CDR3 has 13 residues. CDR3 amino acids: CASSDIRTDTQYF. In nucleotides, the CDR3 is TGTGCCAGCAGCGACATACGCACAGATACGCAGTATTTT.

This clone is medium-sized within its sample. The germline gene is not matched at one end of the junction; a read error may be the cause. This chain connects TRBV6-1 to TRBJ2-7, with 9 bases lining up with TRBD1. Germline V gives CDR1 MNHNS, CDR2 SASEGT. This CDR3 contains 14 residues. This CDR3 reads CATTGGWGSYKQYF. The DNA for the CDR3 is TGTGCCACTACAGGGGGCTGGGGCTCCTACAAGCAGTACTTC.

In its sample, this clone was seen a few times. The genes are TRBV2 and TRBJ1-1, with a tentative D call TRBD1 (6 bases). This CDR3 is built from 13 residues. V lost 7 bases, J lost 3 bases, and 12 bases lay in between. Germline assignment: CDR1 SNHLY and CDR2 FYNNEI. In nucleotides, the CDR3 is TGTGCCAGCACCGCACAGGGTTACACTGAAGCTTTCTTT. It is translated as CASTAQGYTEAFF.

There are many counts of this clone. This chain links TRBV29-1 with TRBJ2-3, with D maybe TRBD1 (5 bases). Germline loops: CDR1 SQVTM, CDR2 ANQGSEA. Deletions cut 4 bases from V and 4 bases from J, with 12 bases between. The CDR3 length is 13 residues. Written as DNA, the CDR3 is TGCAGCGTTGCGGGCAGGGTTTCAGATACGCAGTATTTT. This sequence encodes CSVAGRVSDTQYF.

This clone was seen more than once but under ten times. One junction end does not reproduce the germline sequence, and a read error may be involved. The same CDR3 is also encoded by other DNA sequences in this sample. This chain joins TRBV7-3 and TRBJ2-5, with D tentatively TRBD2 (5 bases). This CDR3 comprises 11 residues. Germline V gene sequence: CDR1 SGHTA, CDR2 FQGTGA. The CDR3 spells CASSLGGTQYF. The CDR3 DNA reads as TGCGCCAGCAGCTTAGGAGGTACCCAGTACTTC.

This chain links TRBV20-1 with TRBJ2-1, with D tentatively TRBD1 (5 bases). Germline V gene lookup returns CDR1 DFQATT and CDR2 SNEGSKA (reference sequence). This CDR3 spans 11 amino acids. Trimming took 3 bases from V and 10 from J, leaving 10 bases between them. For the CDR3, the DNA is TGCAGTGCTAGTGAGGACACCGAGCAGTTCTTC. Its protein product is CSASEDTEQFF.

This clone was seen a few times. The rearrangement joins TRBV19 to TRBJ1-5; D uncertain. Germline CDR1 reads LNHDA; CDR2 reads SQIVND (reference sequence). The V gene lost 1 base and the J gene lost 0 bases, with 13 bases spanning the gap. CDR3 length equals 17 residues. The CDR3 is CASSIGRRSNSNQPQHF. The CDR3 region has the DNA TGTGCCAGTAGTATAGGTCGCAGATCAAATAGCAATCAGCCCCAGCATTTT.

This rearrangement joins TRBV5-1 to TRBJ1-2; D might be TRBD1 (5 bases). Germline V gene lookup returns CDR1 SGHRS and CDR2 YFSETQ. The CDR3 is 20 residues long. Trimming pared 0 bases from V and 4 bases from J, leaving 28 bases between. In nucleotides, the CDR3 is TGCGCCAGCAGCTTGGCCGGTGTTGGGGCCGCTTCAGGGACGGCCTATGGCTACACCTTC. This codes for CASSLAGVGAASGTAYGYTF.

By sample share, this clone is medium-sized. The chain carries TRBV7-2 and TRBJ2-3; 8 positions match TRBD2. There are 16 residues in the CDR3. Losses at the gene ends were 5 bases for V and 6 bases for J; bases not matched to a gene: 13. The germline gives CDR1 SGHTA, CDR2 FQGNSA. CDR3 residues: CASSGLVTGGLDTQYF. CDR3 DNA sequence: TGTGCCAGCAGCGGGCTAGTCACGGGGGGGCTTGATACGCAGTATTTT.

For this clone: An end of the junction does not agree with germline; a read error may underlie this. The chain has TRBV28 and TRBJ1-1; D is undetermined. Germline lookup yields CDR1 MDHEN and CDR2 SYDVKM. This CDR3 has 11 amino acids. This CDR3 reads CAIALATESFF. CDR3 coding DNA: TGTGCCATCGCGCTGGCGACTGAATCTTTCTTT.

This clone showed up just a few times. The chain is built from TRBV12-3 or TRBV12-4 and TRBJ1-1, with TRBD1 matching over 8 bases. This CDR3 spans 14 amino acids. V trimming: 5 bases; J trimming: 7 bases; junction bases outside the gene matches: 9. The DNA of the CDR3 is TGTGCCAGCAGTAAAGCGACAGGGGAGGGTGAAGCTTTCTTT. Its protein product is CASSKATGEGEAFF.

This clone was counted many times. This chain links TRBV6-1 with TRBJ1-1; D remains ambiguous. This CDR3 has 12 residues. V lost 7 bases and J lost 5, with 11 bases in between. CDR1 MNHNS and CDR2 SASEGT come from the germline V gene. CDR3 sequence reads: CASTPERTEAFF. CDR3 DNA: TGTGCCAGCACCCCGGAGAGGACTGAAGCTTTCTTT.